This T cell receptor (beta chain) was found in a study of control samples from healthy donors and cancer patients. The CDR3 spans 12 residues. The V gene lost 3 bases and the J gene lost 2 bases, with 4 bases spanning the gap. Germline V gene lookup returns CDR1 SGHTA and CDR2 FQGNSA. The method was immunoSEQ multiplex PCR; TCRdb's version includes in-frame clones alone and lacks a portion of them. In the table there are approximately 100,000 clones, approximately 87% of which are singletons. This receptor was taken from a woman in her 40s in good health. V and J are TRBV7-2 and TRBJ1-2; D gene unclear. Sequenced: blood. CDR3 protein: CASSFVNYGYTF. Here the CDR3 DNA reads TGTGCCAGCAGCTTTGTGAACTATGGCTACACCTTC.